Presented here are 21 T cell receptor beta chains from one specimen sequenced in a study of CD8 T cells in ankylosing spondylitis. TCRdb analysed the 5' RACE reads with MiXCR anew, one entry per CDR3 protein. The sample includes almost 250,000 distinct CDR3 sequences, approximately 30% of them seen just once. Source material: blood, either unsorted or a sorted T cell fraction (not recorded which). Receptor source: a male donor with ankylosing spondylitis or in good health (not recorded which).

This clonotype was picked up a small number of times. The chain employs TRBV15 and TRBJ2-3; D uncertain. Germline CDR1 and CDR2: LNHNV and YYDKDF (reference sequence). With 2 bases removed from V and 0 bases from J, the gap between germline ends came to 9 bases. This CDR3 contains 15 residues. The CDR3 loop reads CATSRPGLSTDTQYF. The CDR3, as DNA: TGTGCCACCAGCAGACCCGGGTTGAGCACAGATACGCAGTATTTT.

This clonotype has just a few counts. V is TRBV10-3 and J is TRBJ1-2, with 7 bases aligning to TRBD1. CDR3 length equals 16 residues. Germline V gene sequence: CDR1 ENHRY, CDR2 SYGVKD. V lost 6 bases, J lost 0 bases, and 10 bases stayed unmatched. The CDR3 spells CAISYDRASANYGYTF. The CDR3, as DNA: TGTGCCATCAGCTATGACAGGGCTTCAGCTAACTATGGCTACACCTTC.

The chain has TRBV12-3 or TRBV12-4 and TRBJ2-3; 9 nucleotides agree with TRBD2. Trimming at V came to 5 bases and at J to 1 base, leaving 7 bases not matched to a gene. The CDR3 contains 16 residues. The CDR3 is CASSSGGRGGTDTQYF. Here the CDR3 DNA reads TGTGCCAGCAGTAGCGGGGGGCGGGGGGGCACAGATACGCAGTATTTT.

This chain links TRBV20-1 with TRBJ2-3; no clear D gene. The CDR3 sequence is 15 residues long. Germline V gene lookup returns CDR1 DFQATT and CDR2 SNEGSKA (reference sequence). V lost 2 bases and J lost 2, with 14 bases in between. For the CDR3, the DNA is TGCAGTGCTAGATCGGGCTCTCAGTTCACAGATACGCAGTATTTT. The encoded protein is CSARSGSQFTDTQYF.

This clonotype was counted only a few times. The chain has TRBV29-1 and TRBJ2-1; D possibly corresponds to TRBD2 (7 bases). The germline V gene has CDR1 SQVTM and CDR2 ANQGSEA. Trimming removed 4 bases at V and 9 bases at J, with 19 bases between. The CDR3 covers 14 residues. The CDR3 DNA reads TGCAGCGTTGTAGGGGAGGGGGTCCCAGGTGAGCAGTTCTTC. It encodes CSVVGEGVPGEQFF.

This clonotype was counted a few times. V gene TRBV27 combines with J gene TRBJ1-5; perhaps TRBD1 as D (5 bases). The length of the CDR3 is 14 residues. V was clipped by 8 bases and J by 5 bases, with 16 bases between them. The germline CDR1 and CDR2 sequences are MNHEY and SMNVEV (reference sequence). CDR3 DNA: TGTGCCAGCCGATCCATGGGGGGGGATCAGCCCCAGCATTTT. Its protein is CASRSMGGDQPQHF.

This chain connects TRBV20-1 to TRBJ2-5, with TRBD2 matching over 8 bases. Trimming removed 5 bases from V and 5 bases from J; junction bases left unmatched: 7. The CDR3 loop spans 13 amino acids. Germline loops: CDR1 DFQATT, CDR2 SNEGSKA (reference sequence). CDR3 sequence (DNA): TGCAGTGCTTTTCTAGCGGGTGGCGAGACCCAGTACTTC. Encoded protein: CSAFLAGGETQYF.

The chain is built from TRBV20-1 and TRBJ2-1, with 12 bases aligning to TRBD2. Trimming cost V 5 bases and J 6 bases; bases outside gene matches: 8. Germline-derived CDR1 and CDR2 are DFQATT and SNEGSKA (reference sequence). This CDR3 spans 15 amino acids. CDR3 bases: TGCAGTGCTCCTAGCGGGGGGGCCTGGAGCAATGAGCAGTTCTTC. It translates to CSAPSGGAWSNEQFF.

This clonotype was seen more than once but under ten times. The chain joins TRBV6-5 to TRBJ2-5; D is undetermined. V was trimmed by 3 bases and J by 5 bases, leaving 13 bases between them. The CDR3 consists of 14 residues. In germline, CDR1 is MNHEY, CDR2 SVGAGI. The DNA of the CDR3 is TGTGCCAGCAGTTATGGGGTCTCTAAGGAGACCCAGTACTTC. This codes for CASSYGVSKETQYF.

CDR3 nucleotides: TGTGCCAGCAGTTTGGCCCCTAGCGGGGCGGGTGAGCAGTTCTTC. Encoded protein: CASSLAPSGAGEQFF. The genes are TRBV12-3 or TRBV12-4 and TRBJ2-1; TRBD2 agrees at 9 bases. With 3 bases clipped from V and 9 bases from J, the junction kept 9 bases outside the gene matches. The CDR3 contains 15 residues.

This clonotype came up a few times. This chain links TRBV7-2 with TRBJ1-2, with D tentatively TRBD1 (5 bases). The V end was cut by 5 bases, the J end by 3 bases, with 13 bases between. Germline loops: CDR1 SGHTA, CDR2 FQGNSA. The CDR3 loop spans 14 amino acids. In DNA, the CDR3 is TGTGCCAGCAGCCGAGACAGAGCATACTATGGCTACACCTTC. Its protein is CASSRDRAYYGYTF.

This clonotype was counted between two and nine times. The V gene is TRBV20-1, the J gene TRBJ2-7; TRBD1 is a possible D gene (5 bases). Between the trimmed V and J ends, which lost 0 bases and 10 bases, there was a span of 13 bases. Germline CDR1 and CDR2: DFQATT and SNEGSKA (reference sequence). This CDR3 has 12 residues. The CDR3 reads CSARDNLQVQYF. The CDR3 nucleotides read TGCAGTGCTAGAGATAATTTACAGGTCCAGTACTTC.

This chain joins TRBV9 and TRBJ2-2; 7 positions agree with TRBD2. V shed 7 bases, J shed 3 bases, and the junction held 3 bases outside the gene matches. This CDR3 has 13 residues. Germline-derived CDR1 and CDR2 are SGDLS and YYNGEE. CDR3 sequence reads: CASGGGYTGELFF. Written as DNA, the CDR3 is TGTGCCAGCGGGGGGGGATACACCGGGGAGCTGTTTTTT. Together with reference TRBV9 and TRBJ2-2, the CDR3 gives the full variable domain: DSGVTQTPKHLITATGQRVTLRCSPRSGDLSVYWYQQSLDQGLQFLIQYYNGEERAKGNILERFSAQQFPDLHSELNLSSLELGDSALYFCASGGGYTGELFFGEGSRLTVL.

The chain is built from TRBV27 and TRBJ2-5; a weak D match, TRBD1 (5 bases). The V and J ends lost 5 bases and 4 bases respectively, with 11 bases between them. The germline V gene has CDR1 MNHEY and CDR2 SMNVEV (reference sequence). This CDR3 has 13 amino acids. CDR3 sequence: CASSGAWGETQYF. CDR3 in DNA: TGTGCCAGCAGTGGGGCCTGGGGAGAGACCCAGTACTTC.

This clonotype was seen only a few times. The chain links TRBV12-3 or TRBV12-4 to TRBJ1-3; 7 nucleotides align to TRBD1. This CDR3 contains 16 residues. V lost 6 bases, J lost 0 bases, and 8 bases stayed unmatched. In DNA form, the CDR3 reads TGTGCCAGCAGACTACAGGGGACTAGCTCTGGAAACACCATATATTTT. This sequence encodes CASRLQGTSSGNTIYF.

This clonotype was observed a few times. The V gene is TRBV7-6, the J gene TRBJ2-5; 11 nucleotides line up with TRBD1. The CDR3 is 14 amino acids. V was pared by 6 bases and J by 2 bases, with 2 bases of the junction left unmatched. From germline, CDR1 is SGHVS and CDR2 FNYEAQ. DNA of the CDR3: TGTGCCAGCAGACGGGACAGGGGGCAAGAGACCCAGTACTTC. The encoded protein is CASRRDRGQETQYF.

The chain joins TRBV12-3 or TRBV12-4 to TRBJ1-5, with D perhaps matching TRBD1 (6 bases). Trimming pared 7 bases from V and 2 bases from J, leaving 12 bases between. The CDR3 is 14 residues long. The CDR3 is CASTLGGGNQPQHF. The CDR3 DNA reads TGTGCCAGCACCCTTGGGGGCGGCAATCAGCCCCAGCATTTT.

The genes are TRBV20-1 and TRBJ1-5; D gene unclear. The CDR3 totals 14 residues. Germline V lookup: CDR1 DFQATT, CDR2 SNEGSKA (reference sequence). The germline V and J ends were trimmed by 5 bases and 1 base, with 12 bases remaining between them. The CDR3 sequence is CSAPMQSSNQPQHF. The CDR3 nucleotides read TGCAGTGCTCCTATGCAGAGCAGCAATCAGCCCCAGCATTTT.

The chain couples TRBV29-1 to TRBJ2-3; tentative D call: TRBD2 (5 bases). V was clipped by 3 bases and J by 0 bases, with 16 bases between them. CDR3 length: 16 amino acids. Germline V gene lookup returns CDR1 SQVTM and CDR2 ANQGSEA. In DNA, the CDR3 is TGCAGCGTTGAGCCAAGGACTGGGCGAAGCACAGATACGCAGTATTTT. Encoded protein: CSVEPRTGRSTDTQYF.

This clonotype has more than one count but fewer than ten. The rearrangement uses TRBV3-1 and TRBJ2-7; the D gene is possibly TRBD2 (6 bases). Trimming left V 5 bases short and J 0 bases short, with 11 bases between. This CDR3 contains 14 residues. Germline CDR1 is LGHDT and CDR2 is YNNKEL (reference sequence). The CDR3 DNA sequence: TGTGCCAGCAGCTCACGGGGGACCTCCTACGAGCAGTACTTC. Translating it yields CASSSRGTSYEQYF.

The chain recombines TRBV29-1 with TRBJ2-1; 9 positions match TRBD1. V dropped 1 base and J dropped 8; count of bases not matched to a gene: 6. The CDR3 is 14 amino acids. The germline V gene encodes CDR1 SQVTM and CDR2 ANQGSEA. The CDR3 protein is CSVEAGTGFDEQFF. CDR3 DNA sequence: TGCAGCGTTGAAGCCGGGACAGGGTTCGATGAGCAGTTCTTC.